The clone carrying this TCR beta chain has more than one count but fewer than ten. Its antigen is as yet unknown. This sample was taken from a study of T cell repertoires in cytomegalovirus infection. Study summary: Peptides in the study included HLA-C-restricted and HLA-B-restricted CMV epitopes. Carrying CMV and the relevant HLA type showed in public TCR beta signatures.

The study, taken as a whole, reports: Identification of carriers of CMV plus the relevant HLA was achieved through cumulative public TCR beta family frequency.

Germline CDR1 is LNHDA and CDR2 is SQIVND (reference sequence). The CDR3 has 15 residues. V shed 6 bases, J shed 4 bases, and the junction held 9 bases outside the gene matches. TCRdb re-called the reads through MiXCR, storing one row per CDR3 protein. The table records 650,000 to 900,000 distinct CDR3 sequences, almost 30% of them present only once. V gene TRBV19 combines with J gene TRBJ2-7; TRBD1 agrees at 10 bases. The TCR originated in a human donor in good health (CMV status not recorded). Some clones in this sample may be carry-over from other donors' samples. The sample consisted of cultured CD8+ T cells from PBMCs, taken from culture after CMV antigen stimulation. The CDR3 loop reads CASRAGQGPSYEQYF. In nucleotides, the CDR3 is TGTGCCAGTAGAGCGGGACAGGGGCCCTCTTACGAGCAGTACTTC. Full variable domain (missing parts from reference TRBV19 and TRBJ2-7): DGGITQSPKYLFRKEGQNVTLSCEQNLNHDAMYWYRQDPGQGLRLIYYSQIVNDFQKGDIAEGYSVSREKKESFPLTVTSAQKNPTAFYLCASRAGQGPSYEQYFGPGTRLTVT.